This T cell receptor (beta chain) stems from a study of graft-versus-host responses after intestinal transplantation. Study-level information: Grafts that recipients had were multivisceral, liver-intestinal, or isolated intestinal transplants. Regarding the study as a whole: Recipient marrow held GvH clones, some first seen in ileum or blood. With peak circulating GvH clone levels came an association with early post-transplant HvG declines.

In the case of this clone: Its antigen is not known.

TCRdb's copy holds only in-frame clones and misses some; the assay was immunoSEQ multiplex PCR. The sample has some 41,000 clones, more than 85% seen once; the top ten hold about 3.5%. Germline values: CDR1 MDHEN, CDR2 SYDVKM. This CDR3 has 13 amino acids. V lost 3 bases to trimming and J lost 3 bases, with 8 bases between them. Sequenced here: PBMCs, sampled around 730 days after intestinal transplantation. The origin of this receptor is a human patient who received an intestinal transplant, so some T cells may come from the graft donor. V and J are TRBV28 and TRBJ2-5; tentatively, D is TRBD2 (6 bases). The CDR3 region is CASSLIAEETQYF. In nucleotides, the CDR3 is TGTGCCAGCAGTTTGATAGCGGAAGAGACCCAGTACTTC.